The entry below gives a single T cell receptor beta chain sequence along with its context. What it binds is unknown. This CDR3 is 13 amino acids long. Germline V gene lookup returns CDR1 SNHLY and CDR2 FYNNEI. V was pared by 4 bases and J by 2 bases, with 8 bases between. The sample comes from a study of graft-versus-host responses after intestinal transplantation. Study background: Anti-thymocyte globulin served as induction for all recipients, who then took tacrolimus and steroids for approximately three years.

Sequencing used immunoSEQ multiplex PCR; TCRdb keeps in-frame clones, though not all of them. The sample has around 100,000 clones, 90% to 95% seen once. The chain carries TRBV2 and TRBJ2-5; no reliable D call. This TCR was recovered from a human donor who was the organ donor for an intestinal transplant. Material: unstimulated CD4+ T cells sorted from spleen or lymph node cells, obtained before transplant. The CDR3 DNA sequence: TGTGCCAGCAGTGTGTTCGGGCAAGAGACCCAGTACTTC. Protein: CASSVFGQETQYF.